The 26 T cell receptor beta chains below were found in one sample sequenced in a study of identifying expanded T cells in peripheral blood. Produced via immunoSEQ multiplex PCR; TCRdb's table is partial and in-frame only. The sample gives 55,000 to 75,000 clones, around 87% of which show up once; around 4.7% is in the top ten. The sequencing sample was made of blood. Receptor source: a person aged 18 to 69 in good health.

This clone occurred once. The CDR3 sequence: CASSSRQGASYEQYF. The CDR3 DNA is TGCGCCAGCAGCTCCCGACAGGGGGCCTCCTACGAGCAGTACTTC. V and J are TRBV4-1 and TRBJ2-7; 10 bases match TRBD1. The CDR3 runs 15 residues. V shed 5 bases and J 0 bases; nucleotides not matched to a gene: 4. Germline lookup yields CDR1 MGHRA and CDR2 YSYEKL.

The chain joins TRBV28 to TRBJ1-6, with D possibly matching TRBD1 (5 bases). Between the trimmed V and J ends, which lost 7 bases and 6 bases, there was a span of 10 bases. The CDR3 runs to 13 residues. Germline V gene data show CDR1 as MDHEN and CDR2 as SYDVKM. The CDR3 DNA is TGTGCCAGCATGGGGACGGGTAATTCACCCCTCCACTTT. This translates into CASMGTGNSPLHF.

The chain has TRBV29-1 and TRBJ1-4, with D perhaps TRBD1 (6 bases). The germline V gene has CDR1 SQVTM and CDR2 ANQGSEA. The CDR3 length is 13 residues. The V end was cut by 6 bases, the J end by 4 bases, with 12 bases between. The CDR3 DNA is TGCAGCGTCAACAGGGCCTTTAATGAAAAACTGTTTTTT. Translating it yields CSVNRAFNEKLFF.

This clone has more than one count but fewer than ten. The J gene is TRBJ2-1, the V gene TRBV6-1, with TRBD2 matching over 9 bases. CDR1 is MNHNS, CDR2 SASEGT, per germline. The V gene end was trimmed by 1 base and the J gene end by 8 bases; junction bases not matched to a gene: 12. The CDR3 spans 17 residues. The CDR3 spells CASSEVEGSGSGDEQFF. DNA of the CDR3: TGTGCCAGCAGTGAAGTCGAGGGTAGCGGGAGCGGCGATGAGCAGTTCTTC.

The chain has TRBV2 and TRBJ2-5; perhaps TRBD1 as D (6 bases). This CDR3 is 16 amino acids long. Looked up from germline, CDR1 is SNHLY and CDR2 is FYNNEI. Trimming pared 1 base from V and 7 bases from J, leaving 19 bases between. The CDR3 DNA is TGTGCCAGCAGTGAAGAACAGGGAATTTTAGTAGGGACCCAGTACTTC. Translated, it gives CASSEEQGILVGTQYF.

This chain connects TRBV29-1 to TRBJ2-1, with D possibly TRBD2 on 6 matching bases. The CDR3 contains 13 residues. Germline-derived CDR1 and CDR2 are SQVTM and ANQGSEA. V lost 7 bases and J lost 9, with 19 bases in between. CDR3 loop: CSAPTSGTAEQFF. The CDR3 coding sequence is TGCAGCGCCCCGACCTCCGGGACTGCTGAGCAGTTCTTC.

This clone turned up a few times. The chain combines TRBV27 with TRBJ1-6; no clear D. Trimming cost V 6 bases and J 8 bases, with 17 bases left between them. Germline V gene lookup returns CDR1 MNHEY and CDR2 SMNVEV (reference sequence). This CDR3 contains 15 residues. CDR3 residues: CASRQTSSPYSPLHF. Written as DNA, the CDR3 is TGTGCCAGCAGACAGACATCATCCCCGTATTCACCCCTCCACTTT.

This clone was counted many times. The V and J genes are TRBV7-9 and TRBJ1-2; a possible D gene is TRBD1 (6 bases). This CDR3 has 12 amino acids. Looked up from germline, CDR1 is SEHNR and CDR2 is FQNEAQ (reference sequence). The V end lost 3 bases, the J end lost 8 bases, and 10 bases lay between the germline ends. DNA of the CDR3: TGTGCCAGCAGCTTCAACAGGGACGGCTACACCTTC. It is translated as CASSFNRDGYTF.

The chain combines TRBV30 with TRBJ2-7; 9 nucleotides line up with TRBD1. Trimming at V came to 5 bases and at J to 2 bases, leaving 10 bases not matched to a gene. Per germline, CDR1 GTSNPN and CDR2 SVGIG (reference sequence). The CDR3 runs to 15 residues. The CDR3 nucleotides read TGTGCCTGGGATCGTGGTGGACAGGGGACCTACGAGCAGTACTTC. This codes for CAWDRGGQGTYEQYF.

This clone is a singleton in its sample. As DNA, the CDR3 is TGCGCCAGCAGCTCCTGGACTAGCGGGGCCGGGCATGAGCAGTTCTTC. It codes for CASSSWTSGAGHEQFF. The gene calls are TRBV5-1 and TRBJ2-1, with 12 bases lining up with TRBD2. The CDR3 is 16 amino acids. CDR1 and CDR2 (germline): SGHRS, YFSETQ. With V trimmed by 3 bases and J by 8 bases, 9 bases remained unmatched.

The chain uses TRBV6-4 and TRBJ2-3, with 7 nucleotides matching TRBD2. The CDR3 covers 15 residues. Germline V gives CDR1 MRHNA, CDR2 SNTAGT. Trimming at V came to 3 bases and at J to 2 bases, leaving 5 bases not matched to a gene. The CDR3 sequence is CASSEASGATDTQYF. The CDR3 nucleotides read TGTGCCAGCAGTGAGGCTAGCGGAGCCACAGATACGCAGTATTTT.

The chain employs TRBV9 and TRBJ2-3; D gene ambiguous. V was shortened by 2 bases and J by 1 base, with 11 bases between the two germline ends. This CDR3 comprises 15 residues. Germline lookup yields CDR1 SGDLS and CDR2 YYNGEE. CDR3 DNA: TGTGCCAGCAGCGTGAGTCAGGCCGGCACAGATACGCAGTATTTT. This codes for CASSVSQAGTDTQYF.

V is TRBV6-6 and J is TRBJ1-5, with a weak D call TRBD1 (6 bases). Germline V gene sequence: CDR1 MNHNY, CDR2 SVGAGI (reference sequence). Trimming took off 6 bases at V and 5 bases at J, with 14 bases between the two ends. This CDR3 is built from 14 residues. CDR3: CASRLQGWDQPQHF. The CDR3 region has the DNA TGTGCCAGCAGGCTACAGGGCTGGGATCAGCCCCAGCATTTT.

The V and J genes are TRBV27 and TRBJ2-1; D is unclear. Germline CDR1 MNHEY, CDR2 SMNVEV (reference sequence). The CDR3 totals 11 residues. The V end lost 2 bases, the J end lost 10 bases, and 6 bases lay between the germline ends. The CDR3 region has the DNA TGTGCCAGCAGTTTAGCGAACGAGCAGTTCTTC. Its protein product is CASSLANEQFF.

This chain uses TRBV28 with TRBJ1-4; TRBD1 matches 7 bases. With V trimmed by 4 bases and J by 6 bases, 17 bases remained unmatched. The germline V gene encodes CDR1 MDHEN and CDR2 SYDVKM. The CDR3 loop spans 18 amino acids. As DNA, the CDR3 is TGTGCCAGCAGTTCACTCGTGAGCAGGGGGGGAGGGTATGAAAAACTGTTTTTT. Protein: CASSSLVSRGGGYEKLFF.

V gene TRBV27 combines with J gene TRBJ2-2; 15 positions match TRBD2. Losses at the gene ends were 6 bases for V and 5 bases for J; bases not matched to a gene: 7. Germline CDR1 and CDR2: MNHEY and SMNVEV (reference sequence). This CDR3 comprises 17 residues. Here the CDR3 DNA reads TGTGCCAGCAGGGGGGGACTAGCGGGAGGACGAACCGGGGAGCTGTTTTTT. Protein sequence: CASRGGLAGGRTGELFF.

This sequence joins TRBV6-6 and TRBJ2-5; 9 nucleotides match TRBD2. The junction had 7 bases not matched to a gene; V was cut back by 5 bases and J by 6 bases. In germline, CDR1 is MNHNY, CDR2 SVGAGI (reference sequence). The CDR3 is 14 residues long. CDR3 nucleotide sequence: TGTGCCAGCAGTCCCCTAGCGGGGAGCCAGACCCAGTACTTC. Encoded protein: CASSPLAGSQTQYF.

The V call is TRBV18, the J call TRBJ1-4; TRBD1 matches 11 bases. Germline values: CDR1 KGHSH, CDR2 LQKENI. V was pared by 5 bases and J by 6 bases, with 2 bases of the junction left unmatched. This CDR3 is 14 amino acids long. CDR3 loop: CASSTDRGHEKLFF. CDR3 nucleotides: TGTGCCAGCTCAACGGACAGGGGGCATGAAAAACTGTTTTTT.

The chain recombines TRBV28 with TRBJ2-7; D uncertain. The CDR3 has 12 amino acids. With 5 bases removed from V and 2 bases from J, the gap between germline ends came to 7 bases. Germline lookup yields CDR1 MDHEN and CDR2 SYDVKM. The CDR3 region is CASSLGTYEQYF. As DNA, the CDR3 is TGTGCCAGCAGTCTAGGGACCTACGAGCAGTACTTC.

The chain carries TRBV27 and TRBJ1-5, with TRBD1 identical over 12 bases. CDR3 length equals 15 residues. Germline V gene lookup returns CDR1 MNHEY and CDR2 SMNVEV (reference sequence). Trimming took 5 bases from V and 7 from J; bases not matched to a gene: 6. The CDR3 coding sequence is TGTGCCAGCAGTAAGGGACAGGGGGCTTGGCAGCCCCAGCATTTT. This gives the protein CASSKGQGAWQPQHF.

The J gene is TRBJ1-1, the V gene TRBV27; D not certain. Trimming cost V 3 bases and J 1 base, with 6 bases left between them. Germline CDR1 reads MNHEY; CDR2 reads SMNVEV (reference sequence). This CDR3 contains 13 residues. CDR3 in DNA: TGTGCCAGCAGTTTTGAGAAGAACACTGAAGCTTTCTTT. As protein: CASSFEKNTEAFF.

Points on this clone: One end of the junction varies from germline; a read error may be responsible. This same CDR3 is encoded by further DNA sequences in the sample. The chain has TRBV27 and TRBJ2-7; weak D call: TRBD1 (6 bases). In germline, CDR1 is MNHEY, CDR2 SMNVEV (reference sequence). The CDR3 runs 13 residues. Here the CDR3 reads CASSYRASYEQYF. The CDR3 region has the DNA TGCGCCAGCAGTTACAGGGCCTCCTACGAGCAGTACTTC.

In DNA, the CDR3 is TGTGCCAGCAGCTTAGTGGCAGGGAGTACAAACATTCAGTACTTC. Protein product: CASSLVAGSTNIQYF. This rearrangement joins TRBV7-2 to TRBJ2-4; possibly TRBD1 or TRBD2 for D (5 bases each). This CDR3 is built from 15 residues. Looked up from germline, CDR1 is SGHTA and CDR2 is FQGNSA. V shed 1 base and J shed 6 bases, with 13 bases lying between them.

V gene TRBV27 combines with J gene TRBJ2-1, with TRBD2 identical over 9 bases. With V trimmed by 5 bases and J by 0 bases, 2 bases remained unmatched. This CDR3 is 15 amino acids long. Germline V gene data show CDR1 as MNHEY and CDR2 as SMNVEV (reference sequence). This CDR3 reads CASSRSGSSYNEQFF. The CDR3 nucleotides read TGTGCCAGCAGTCGTAGCGGGAGCTCCTACAATGAGCAGTTCTTC.

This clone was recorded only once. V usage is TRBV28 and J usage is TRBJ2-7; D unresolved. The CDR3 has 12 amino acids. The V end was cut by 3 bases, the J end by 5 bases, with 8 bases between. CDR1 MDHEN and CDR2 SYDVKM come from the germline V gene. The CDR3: CASSFLFHEQYF. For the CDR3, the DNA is TGTGCCAGCAGTTTCCTTTTCCACGAGCAGTACTTC.

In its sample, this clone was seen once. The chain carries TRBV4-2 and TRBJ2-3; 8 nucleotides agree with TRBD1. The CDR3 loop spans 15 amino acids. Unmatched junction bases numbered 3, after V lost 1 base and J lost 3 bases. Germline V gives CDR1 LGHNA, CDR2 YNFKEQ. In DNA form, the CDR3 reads TGTGCCAGCAGCCAAGGACAGGGGACAACAGATACGCAGTATTTT. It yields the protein CASSQGQGTTDTQYF.